This T cell receptor beta chain originates from a study of blood T cell repertoires in COVID-19. The overall study: Both acute and convalescent COVID-19 samples were obtained from the United States, Italy and Spain. The cDNA or gDNA used as material had been derived from T cells, B-cell-depleted T cells, or PBMCs.

Per the original methods: Nucleated cell counts were estimated from reference gene primer amplification. Here immunoSEQ multiplex PCR was the method, and the copy in TCRdb shows in-frame clones only, minus some. V and J calls plus clone size are reproduced from that table; the DNA served to infer D and trimming. The table lists 200,000 to 250,000 clones, roughly 79% of them singletons. Germline V CDR1 and CDR2: MDHEN, SYDVKM. The CDR3 extends over 11 amino acids. Trimming removed 2 bases at V and 5 bases at J, with 3 bases between. This clone was observed a few times. The same CDR3 can be traced to other DNA sequences in this sample.

The V call is TRBV28, the J call TRBJ2-5; D unresolved. Sequencing used peripheral blood. The clonotype comes from a woman aged 80 or older with acute or convalescent COVID-19. The CDR3 DNA is TGTGCCAGCAGTTTAGAGGAGACCCAGTACTTC. It translates to CASSLEETQYF.